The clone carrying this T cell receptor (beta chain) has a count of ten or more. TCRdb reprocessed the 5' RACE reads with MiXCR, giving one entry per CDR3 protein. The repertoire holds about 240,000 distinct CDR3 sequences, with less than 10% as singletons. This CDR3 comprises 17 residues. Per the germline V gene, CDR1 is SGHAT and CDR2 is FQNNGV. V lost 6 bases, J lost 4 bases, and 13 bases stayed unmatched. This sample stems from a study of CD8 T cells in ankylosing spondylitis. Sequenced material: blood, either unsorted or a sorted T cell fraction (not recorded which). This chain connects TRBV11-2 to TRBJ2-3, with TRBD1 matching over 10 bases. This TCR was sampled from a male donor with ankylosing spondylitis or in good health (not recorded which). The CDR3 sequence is CASRPGQGFRGADTQYF. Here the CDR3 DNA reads TGTGCCAGCAGGCCGGGACAGGGGTTCCGTGGTGCAGATACGCAGTATTTT.